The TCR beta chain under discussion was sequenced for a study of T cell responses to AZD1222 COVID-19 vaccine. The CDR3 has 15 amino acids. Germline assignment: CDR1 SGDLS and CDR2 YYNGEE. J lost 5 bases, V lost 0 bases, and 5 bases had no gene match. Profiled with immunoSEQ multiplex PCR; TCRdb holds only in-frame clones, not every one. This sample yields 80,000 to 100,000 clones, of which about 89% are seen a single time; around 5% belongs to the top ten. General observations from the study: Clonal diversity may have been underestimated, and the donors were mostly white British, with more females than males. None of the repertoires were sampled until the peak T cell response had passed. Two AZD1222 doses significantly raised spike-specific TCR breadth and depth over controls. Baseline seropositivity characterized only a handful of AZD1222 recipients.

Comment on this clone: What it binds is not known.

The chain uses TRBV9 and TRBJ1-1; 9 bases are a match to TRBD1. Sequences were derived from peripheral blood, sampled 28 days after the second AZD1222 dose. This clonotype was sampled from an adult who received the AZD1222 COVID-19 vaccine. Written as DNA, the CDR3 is TGTGCCAGCAGCGTAGGGACAGGGGTATGGACTGAAGCTTTCTTT. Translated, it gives CASSVGTGVWTEAFF. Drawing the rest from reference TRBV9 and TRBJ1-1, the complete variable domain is DSGVTQTPKHLITATGQRVTLRCSPRSGDLSVYWYQQSLDQGLQFLIQYYNGEERAKGNILERFSAQQFPDLHSELNLSSLELGDSALYFCASSVGTGVWTEAFFGQGTRLTVV.